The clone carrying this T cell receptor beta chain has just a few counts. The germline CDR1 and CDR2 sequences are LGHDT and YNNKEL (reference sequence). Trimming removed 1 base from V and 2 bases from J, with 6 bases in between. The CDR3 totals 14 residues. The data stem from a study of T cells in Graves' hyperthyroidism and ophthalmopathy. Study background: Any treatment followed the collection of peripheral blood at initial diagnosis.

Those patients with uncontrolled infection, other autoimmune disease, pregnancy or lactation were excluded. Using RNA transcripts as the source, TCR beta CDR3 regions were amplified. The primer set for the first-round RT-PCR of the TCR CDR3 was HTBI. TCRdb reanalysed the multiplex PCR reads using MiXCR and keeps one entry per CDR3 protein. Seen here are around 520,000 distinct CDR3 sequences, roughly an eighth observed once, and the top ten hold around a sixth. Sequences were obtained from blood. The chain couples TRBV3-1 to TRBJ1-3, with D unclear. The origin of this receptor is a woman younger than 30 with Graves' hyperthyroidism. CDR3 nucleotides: TGTGCCAGCAGCCAAGTCCCCCCTGGAAACACCATATATTTT. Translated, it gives CASSQVPPGNTIYF.